In this sample, the clone carrying this TCR beta chain turned up many times. The data derive from a study of Ad26.COV2.S vaccination and SARS-CoV-2 variants. Sample treatment: over 15 received Ad26.COV2.S at low or high dose, single or two shots; five or six received placebo; per-sample allocation not given. The study sampled participants on day 63 after the first vaccine or placebo injection. V dropped 0 bases and J dropped 6 bases, with 3 bases sitting between them. The CDR3 covers 12 residues. Germline CDR1 is LGHNA and CDR2 is YSLEER. The repertoire was sequenced with immunoSEQ multiplex PCR; TCRdb's copy has only in-frame clones and lacks some. The sample yields hundreds of thousands of clones, approximately 86% seen once.

This rearrangement joins TRBV4-3 to TRBJ2-1; no clear D gene. This TCR derives from a person aged 18-65 years who received the Ad26.COV2.S COVID-19 vaccine or a placebo. The specimen comprised peripheral blood, sampled in a trial of Ad26.COV2.S vaccine versus placebo. The CDR3 bases are TGCGCCAGCAGCCAAGATACCAATGAGCAGTTCTTC. It encodes CASSQDTNEQFF.